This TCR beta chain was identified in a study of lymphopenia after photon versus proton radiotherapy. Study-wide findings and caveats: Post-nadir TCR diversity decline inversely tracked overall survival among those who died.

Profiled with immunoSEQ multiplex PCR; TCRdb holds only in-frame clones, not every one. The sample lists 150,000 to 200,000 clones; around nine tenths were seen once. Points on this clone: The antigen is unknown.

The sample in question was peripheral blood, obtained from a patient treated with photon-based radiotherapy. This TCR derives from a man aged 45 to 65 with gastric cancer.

This CDR3 is CASSLQSSVYEQYF. CDR3 sequence (DNA): TGTGCCAGCAGCTTACAGTCCTCCGTCTACGAGCAGTACTTC. This sequence joins TRBV7-2 and TRBJ2-7; D not resolved. V was cut by 2 bases and J by 3 bases, with 11 bases left in between. The CDR3 is 14 amino acids. Germline CDR1 reads SGHTA; CDR2 reads FQGNSA.